Below are 16 T cell receptor beta chains sequenced from a single sample in a study of shared clonotypes between healthy human individuals. Measured with immunoSEQ multiplex PCR; TCRdb has only the in-frame clones, and not every one. The profile shows 600,000 to 700,000 clones, 55% to 85% of them singletons. The source material was memory CD4+ T cells sorted from blood. This sample's subset: CD45RA-negative fraction. These receptors originate from a woman in her 30s in good health.

This sequence joins TRBV28 and TRBJ1-2, with 7 bases identical to TRBD1. The germline CDR1 and CDR2 sequences are MDHEN and SYDVKM. This CDR3 contains 12 residues. With V trimmed by 7 bases and J by 6 bases, 5 bases remained unmatched. CDR3 region: CASTKDRNGYTF. In nucleotides, the CDR3 is TGTGCCAGCACGAAGGACAGGAATGGCTACACCTTC.

J is TRBJ1-1 and V is TRBV7-9; 8 bases map to TRBD1. Unmatched junction bases numbered 9, after V lost 1 base and J lost 11 bases. CDR1 and CDR2 (germline): SEHNR, FQNEAQ (reference sequence). The CDR3 is made up of 14 amino acids. In nucleotides, the CDR3 is TGTGCCAGCAGCTTAGGGGAATGGCGGGACAGGGCTTTCTTT. It yields the protein CASSLGEWRDRAFF.

Notes on this clone: This sample also contains other DNA sequences that code for the same CDR3. The J gene is TRBJ1-4, the V gene TRBV5-4, with a tentative D call TRBD1 (6 bases). V was pared by 4 bases and J by 2 bases, with 15 bases between. Germline V lookup: CDR1 SGHNT, CDR2 YYREEE (reference sequence). The CDR3 length is 16 residues. The CDR3 loop is CASSLWIGGTNEKLFF. Written as DNA, the CDR3 is TGTGCCAGCAGCCTGTGGATTGGGGGCACTAATGAAAAACTGTTTTTT.

This clone was counted only a few times. CDR3 amino acids: CSVAETGTYEQYF. In DNA form, the CDR3 reads TGCAGCGTTGCAGAGACAGGCACCTACGAGCAGTACTTC. The J gene is TRBJ2-7, the V gene TRBV29-1, with D possibly being TRBD1 (6 bases). The germline CDR1 and CDR2 sequences are SQVTM and ANQGSEA. With 4 bases removed from V and 2 bases from J, the gap between germline ends came to 12 bases. This CDR3 is 13 amino acids long.

The CDR3 loop is CASSIQREGYTF. In DNA form, the CDR3 reads TGTGCCAGCAGCATACAAAGGGAGGGCTACACCTTC. The J gene is TRBJ1-2, the V gene TRBV7-9; the D is unclear. CDR1 SEHNR and CDR2 FQNEAQ come from the germline V gene (reference sequence). The CDR3 covers 12 residues. V lost 5 bases to trimming and J lost 8 bases, with 12 bases between them.

The rearrangement links TRBV6-6 to TRBJ1-5, with D possibly being TRBD1 (5 bases). The V and J ends lost 6 bases and 5 bases respectively, with 17 bases between them. Germline V gene lookup returns CDR1 MNHNY and CDR2 SVGAGI (reference sequence). CDR3 length equals 15 residues. The CDR3, as DNA: TGTGCCAGCAGACCCGATCAGGGTGGCGATCAGCCCCAGCATTTT. It is translated as CASRPDQGGDQPQHF.

DNA of the CDR3: TGTGCCAGCTGCCGAACCGGGACTGCTTTTGGCTACACCTTC. Protein: CASCRTGTAFGYTF. This chain joins TRBV28 and TRBJ1-2; TRBD1 might be the D (5 bases). CDR3 length: 14 residues. The germline V gene has CDR1 MDHEN and CDR2 SYDVKM. Trimming took off 8 bases at V and 7 bases at J, with 20 bases between the two ends.

This sequence joins TRBV7-8 and TRBJ2-1; 10 bases align to TRBD2. There are 17 residues in the CDR3. The germline CDR1 and CDR2 sequences are SGHVS and FQNEAQ. After removal of 1 base from V and 6 bases from J, the junction contained 9 bases not matched to a gene. CDR3 in amino acids: CASSLGLLVAGGNEQFF. CDR3 in DNA: TGTGCCAGCAGCTTAGGCCTCCTGGTAGCGGGAGGCAATGAGCAGTTCTTC.

The V gene is TRBV5-1, the J gene TRBJ2-6, with D tentatively TRBD1 (6 bases). The ends were cut back, 9 bases at V and 2 bases at J, with 12 bases in the middle. The CDR3 has 14 amino acids. In germline, CDR1 is SGHRS, CDR2 YFSETQ. DNA of the CDR3: TGCGCCACCGCAACAGGGACTGGGGCCAACGTCCTGACTTTC. Translating it yields CATATGTGANVLTF.

The chain couples TRBV7-8 to TRBJ1-2; 9 bases match TRBD1. Germline CDR1 and CDR2: SGHVS and FQNEAQ. V was clipped by 4 bases and J by 5 bases; unmatched bases: 8. CDR3 length: 15 residues. Here the CDR3 reads CASSSSGTGRYGYTF. CDR3 sequence (DNA): TGTGCCAGCAGCTCATCCGGGACAGGGAGATATGGCTACACCTTC.

The chain links TRBV7-9 to TRBJ2-3; D is unclear. Trimming stripped 6 bases from V and 2 bases from J, with 6 bases between. CDR1 SEHNR and CDR2 FQNEAQ come from the germline V gene (reference sequence). This CDR3 has 12 residues. The CDR3 region has the DNA TGTGCCAGCAGAAGTGCCACAGATACGCAGTATTTT. Residues: CASRSATDTQYF.

The chain carries TRBV27 and TRBJ2-7; 14 bases line up with TRBD2. The V segment lost 5 bases and the J segment 6 bases; nucleotides outside the gene matches: 12. The length of the CDR3 is 17 residues. In germline, CDR1 is MNHEY, CDR2 SMNVEV (reference sequence). The CDR3 DNA reads as TGTGCCAGCAGTCCCCCCCCGGGACTAGCGGGAGAGAGCGAGCAGTACTTC. Amino acids: CASSPPPGLAGESEQYF.

The J gene is TRBJ2-7, the V gene TRBV19; TRBD1 matches at 7 bases. Germline V gives CDR1 LNHDA, CDR2 SQIVND (reference sequence). This CDR3 is 16 amino acids long. The ends lost 6 bases at V and 2 bases at J; junction bases unmatched: 13. This chain's CDR3 is CASSPNRGLNPYEQYF. The DNA for the CDR3 is TGTGCCAGTAGCCCAAACAGGGGTCTGAATCCCTACGAGCAGTACTTC.

To note about this clone: At the DNA level, this CDR3 is encoded by other sequences in the same sample as well. The chain links TRBV2 to TRBJ1-1; D is ambiguous. The CDR3 is 12 amino acids. Germline V gene data show CDR1 as SNHLY and CDR2 as FYNNEI. V was clipped by 4 bases and J by 1 base, with 4 bases between them. DNA for the CDR3: TGTGCCAGCAGTGTTCGGAACACTGAAGCTTTCTTT. Protein product: CASSVRNTEAFF.

The chain links TRBV5-1 to TRBJ2-5; D unresolved. Germline V gene lookup returns CDR1 SGHRS and CDR2 YFSETQ. The CDR3 length is 13 residues. Trimming left V 0 bases short and J 4 bases short, with 7 bases between. The CDR3 nucleotides are TGCGCCAGCAGCTTGGGGCTCGGAGAGACCCAGTACTTC. It encodes CASSLGLGETQYF.

Only a few counts were recorded for this clone. The J gene is TRBJ1-1, the V gene TRBV11-1; TRBD1 is a possible D gene (5 bases). The length of the CDR3 is 14 residues. Germline V CDR1 and CDR2: SGHAT, FQDESV (reference sequence). Between the trimmed V and J ends, which lost 4 bases and 10 bases, there was a span of 19 bases. The CDR3 nucleotides read TGTGCCAGCAGCTCCCAGATCGTCCAGGGAGGAGCTTTCTTT. This codes for CASSSQIVQGGAFF.